Presented here are 16 T cell receptor beta chains from one specimen sequenced in a study of T-cell reconstitution after alpha-beta-depleted transplantation in children. Construction of the TCRbeta library involved unique molecular identifiers. TCRdb re-called the PCR reads through MiXCR, storing one row per CDR3 protein. Found here are hundreds of thousands of distinct CDR3 sequences, 7.5% to 9.5% of them singletons; the top ten hold roughly 6%. This specimen consisted of PBMCs, mostly from graft donor cells, obtained 180 days after TCRalphabeta/CD19-depleted stem cell transplant. Source of these receptors: a male patient between 5 and 17 years old who had a stem cell transplant for acute lymphoblastic leukemia, so the T cells may come from the graft donor.

This clonotype was found many times. The rearrangement joins TRBV20-1 to TRBJ2-5; 7 nucleotides agree with TRBD1. CDR1 DFQATT and CDR2 SNEGSKA come from the germline V gene (reference sequence). The CDR3 spans 15 residues. With V trimmed by 0 bases and J by 2 bases, 6 bases remained unmatched. In nucleotides, the CDR3 is TGCAGTGCTAGAGATCTGACAGGGCCTCAAGAGACCCAGTACTTC. Translation gives CSARDLTGPQETQYF.

A note on this clonotype: Being one base from a much bigger clone, this may be a read error. V gene TRBV7-6 combines with J gene TRBJ1-4; unclear D gene. Germline assignment: CDR1 SGHVS and CDR2 FNYEAQ. The CDR3 is made up of 13 amino acids. For the CDR3, the DNA is TGTGCCAGCGGCTTAAGGGAGGGTGAAAAACTGTTTTTT. Its translation: CASGLREGEKLFF.

This clonotype has ten or more counts. This chain connects TRBV5-1 to TRBJ2-5, with 8 bases that match TRBD2. This CDR3 has 16 residues. V dropped 0 bases and J dropped 2; count of bases not matched to a gene: 6. Per the germline V gene, CDR1 is SGHRS and CDR2 is YFSETQ. The CDR3 DNA reads as TGCGCCAGCAGCTTGGGGCTAGCGGGTCTACAAGAGACCCAGTACTTC. It is translated as CASSLGLAGLQETQYF.

This clonotype was counted many times. The CDR3 protein is CASSSGQGLRNEQFF. In DNA, the CDR3 is TGTGCCAGCAGCTCGGGACAGGGGCTTCGCAATGAGCAGTTCTTC. The J gene is TRBJ2-1, the V gene TRBV7-3; 10 nucleotides agree with TRBD1. CDR1 is SGHTA and CDR2 is FQGTGA in the germline V gene. The CDR3 has 15 amino acids. V lost 4 bases and J lost 6; bases outside the gene matches: 6.

This clonotype occurred many times. The CDR3 nucleotides are TGTGCCAGCAGTCATTACTACGAGCAGTACTTC. Protein sequence: CASSHYYEQYF. The chain carries TRBV28 and TRBJ2-7, with D hard to call. V was shortened by 5 bases and J by 3 bases, with 5 bases between the two germline ends. This CDR3 is 11 amino acids long. CDR1 is MDHEN and CDR2 is SYDVKM in the germline V gene.

The sample holds many counts of this clonotype. The rearrangement links TRBV15 to TRBJ1-1; D perhaps matches TRBD1 (5 bases). Trimming pared 0 bases from V and 7 bases from J, leaving 15 bases between. CDR1 and CDR2 from the germline V gene are LNHNV and YYDKDF (reference sequence). The CDR3 loop spans 15 amino acids. This CDR3 reads CATSRDRLAGGEAFF. The CDR3 DNA sequence: TGTGCCACCAGCAGAGATCGGTTGGCTGGGGGTGAAGCTTTCTTT.

This clonotype was seen many times. The V and J genes are TRBV20-1 and TRBJ2-5, with TRBD2 matching over 10 bases. There are 15 residues in the CDR3. Losses at the gene ends were 3 bases for V and 1 base for J; bases not matched to a gene: 5. From germline, CDR1 is DFQATT and CDR2 SNEGSKA (reference sequence). CDR3 protein: CSASLAGAPQETQYF. The CDR3 nucleotides are TGCAGTGCTAGCCTAGCGGGAGCCCCCCAAGAGACCCAGTACTTC.

Ten or more counts support this clonotype. The chain recombines TRBV28 with TRBJ1-2; 7 bases align to TRBD1. The trim removed 4 bases at V and 4 bases at J, leaving 3 bases unmatched. Germline V gene sequence: CDR1 MDHEN, CDR2 SYDVKM. The CDR3 sequence is 13 residues long. The DNA of the CDR3 is TGTGCCAGCAGTTACAGGGGCGGCTATGGCTACACCTTC. Translating gives CASSYRGGYGYTF.

Many counts were recorded for this clonotype. The chain is built from TRBV4-1 and TRBJ2-5; 7 bases match TRBD2. The CDR3 consists of 14 residues. V was pared by 4 bases and J by 4 bases, with 6 bases of the junction left unmatched. Per the germline V gene, CDR1 is MGHRA and CDR2 is YSYEKL. DNA for the CDR3: TGCGCCAGCAGCCTCCCGACTAGCCGAGAGACCCAGTACTTC. This gives the protein CASSLPTSRETQYF.

This clonotype was seen ten or more times. V is TRBV5-1 and J is TRBJ1-2; D possibly corresponds to TRBD1 (5 bases). The CDR3 is made up of 16 amino acids. Germline CDR1 and CDR2: SGHRS and YFSETQ. V was clipped by 0 bases and J by 6 bases, with 18 bases between them. CDR3 nucleotide sequence: TGCGCCAGCAGCTTGGGGGTCTGGGGGAACGCTGATGGCTACACCTTC. Translated: CASSLGVWGNADGYTF.

There are many counts of this clonotype. J is TRBJ2-4 and V is TRBV29-1, with D possibly being TRBD2 (5 bases). Germline CDR1 and CDR2: SQVTM and ANQGSEA. Between the trimmed V and J ends, which lost 4 bases and 0 bases, there was a span of 16 bases. This CDR3 contains 16 residues. DNA of the CDR3: TGCAGCGTTGGACCGGGGAGCTCACTAGCCAAAAACATTCAGTACTTC. Translation gives CSVGPGSSLAKNIQYF.

At least ten counts were recorded for this clonotype. This rearrangement joins TRBV28 to TRBJ2-7; D not resolved. The V end was cut by 4 bases, the J end by 2 bases, with 15 bases between. This CDR3 is 15 amino acids long. Germline loops: CDR1 MDHEN, CDR2 SYDVKM. The CDR3 protein is CASSSPGHTTYEQYF. The CDR3 DNA reads TGTGCCAGCAGTTCCCCTGGCCATACTACCTACGAGCAGTACTTC.

The chain is built from TRBV20-1 and TRBJ1-1; D gene ambiguous. Germline assignment: CDR1 DFQATT and CDR2 SNEGSKA (reference sequence). The V end was cut by 0 bases, the J end by 1 base, with 9 bases between. CDR3 size: 14 residues. The CDR3 here is CSARDLRGNTEAFF. In DNA form, the CDR3 reads TGCAGTGCTAGAGATCTGAGAGGGAACACTGAAGCTTTCTTT.

This clonotype was picked up many times. The chain has TRBV12-3 or TRBV12-4 and TRBJ1-6, with D unresolved. V was shortened by 6 bases and J by 7 bases, with 7 bases between the two germline ends. The length of the CDR3 is 12 residues. CDR3 in amino acids: CASRNLNSPLHF. CDR3 DNA: TGTGCCAGCAGGAATCTCAATTCACCCCTCCACTTT.

A word on this clonotype: This may be a read error, as it is one base from a much larger clone. This chain uses TRBV3-1 with TRBJ2-1; 11 bases are a match to TRBD2. The length of the CDR3 is 19 residues. Germline-derived CDR1 and CDR2 are LGHDT and YNNKEL (reference sequence). The CDR3 protein is CATSQDRWLAGGHYSGQFF. The CDR3 bases are TGTGCCACCAGCCAAGATCGGTGGCTAGCGGGGGGTCACTATTCGGGGCAGTTCTTC.

This clonotype was seen at least ten times. The chain couples TRBV5-1 to TRBJ2-1, with 11 bases aligning to TRBD2. The J segment lost 8 bases and the V segment lost 4 bases, leaving 11 bases of the junction unmatched. From germline, CDR1 is SGHRS and CDR2 YFSETQ. CDR3 size: 16 residues. The DNA for the CDR3 is TGCGCCAGCAGCAGCCTACTAGCGGGGGAAGGGGATGAGCAGTTCTTC. Encoded protein: CASSSLLAGEGDEQFF.